What follows are 5 T cell receptor beta chains derived from one specimen sequenced in a study of cytomegalovirus exposure and HLA in healthy donors. The PCR ran on 60 Vbeta and 13 Jbeta primers. Produced via immunoSEQ multiplex PCR; TCRdb's table is partial and in-frame only. This sample has over 150,000 clones, with roughly 85% found just once. Source material: PBMCs. The receptor set was obtained from a woman aged 25 to 45 in good health and CMV-seronegative.

The V call is TRBV5-4, the J call TRBJ2-5; the match to TRBD1 covers 7 bases. Trimming took 4 bases from V and 7 from J; bases not matched to a gene: 16. Germline loops: CDR1 SGHNT, CDR2 YYREEE (reference sequence). The CDR3 is 16 amino acids. This CDR3 reads CASSHKGQQSLGTQYF. CDR3 DNA: TGTGCCAGCAGCCATAAGGGACAGCAAAGTTTAGGGACCCAGTACTTC.

This chain uses TRBV7-6 with TRBJ2-2; D may be TRBD2 (6 bases). The germline V gene has CDR1 SGHVS and CDR2 FNYEAQ. This CDR3 is built from 14 residues. Trimming removed 4 bases from V and 0 bases from J, with 6 bases in between. The CDR3 coding sequence is TGTGCCAGCAGCTGGGACTCGAACACCGGGGAGCTGTTTTTT. Translated: CASSWDSNTGELFF. The variable domain in full, with the rest retrieved from reference TRBV7-6 and TRBJ2-2, is GAGVSQSPRYKVTKRGQDVALRCDPISGHVSLYWYRQALGQGPEFLTYFNYEAQQDKSGLPNDRFSAERPEGSISTLTIQRTEQRDSAMYRCASSWDSNTGELFFGEGSRLTVL.

V usage is TRBV28 and J usage is TRBJ1-5; 10 nucleotides agree with TRBD1. The germline gives CDR1 MDHEN, CDR2 SYDVKM. The CDR3 contains 14 residues. Trimming took 7 bases from V and 6 from J; bases not matched to a gene: 6. CDR3 sequence reads: CASILTGGGQPQHF. In DNA form, the CDR3 reads TGTGCCAGCATTCTGACAGGGGGCGGTCAGCCCCAGCATTTT.

The chain employs TRBV7-9 and TRBJ2-2, with D possibly TRBD1 on 6 matching bases. Germline V gene data show CDR1 as SEHNR and CDR2 as FQNEAQ (reference sequence). The CDR3 contains 18 residues. Trimming cost V 1 base and J 0 bases, with 15 bases left between them. DNA of the CDR3: TGTGCCAGCAGCTTAGGGTGGGGGCAGGAATCGAACACCGGGGAGCTGTTTTTT. It encodes CASSLGWGQESNTGELFF.

J is TRBJ2-2 and V is TRBV7-2; D remains ambiguous. Trimming stripped 4 bases from V and 9 bases from J, with 9 bases between. CDR1 is SGHTA, CDR2 FQGNSA, per germline. The CDR3 contains 12 residues. CDR3 residues: CASSWASRELFF. In DNA form, the CDR3 reads TGTGCCAGCAGCTGGGCTTCCCGGGAGCTGTTTTTT.